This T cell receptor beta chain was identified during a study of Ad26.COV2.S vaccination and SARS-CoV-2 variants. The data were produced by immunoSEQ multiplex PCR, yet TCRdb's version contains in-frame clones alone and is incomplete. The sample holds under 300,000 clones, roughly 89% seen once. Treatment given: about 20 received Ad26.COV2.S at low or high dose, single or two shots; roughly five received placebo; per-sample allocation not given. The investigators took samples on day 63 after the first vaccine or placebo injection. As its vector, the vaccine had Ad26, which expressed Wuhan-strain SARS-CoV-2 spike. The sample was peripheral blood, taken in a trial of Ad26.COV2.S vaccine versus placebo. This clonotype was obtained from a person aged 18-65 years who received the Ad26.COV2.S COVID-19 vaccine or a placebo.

The CDR3 coding sequence is TGTGCCAGCGACCTAGTTAGGGTCTTGAACACTGAAGCTTTCTTT. Its protein product is CASDLVRVLNTEAFF. The chain recombines TRBV6-5 with TRBJ1-1; D remains unclear. The CDR3 totals 15 residues. Trimming stripped 8 bases from V and 0 bases from J, with 16 bases between. Looked up from germline, CDR1 is MNHEY and CDR2 is SVGAGI.